What follows are 10 T cell receptor beta chains derived from one specimen sequenced in a study of blood T cell repertoires in COVID-19. Using immunoSEQ multiplex PCR, the repertoire was profiled, and TCRdb retains in-frame clones only, with some absent. The table lists 200,000 to 250,000 clones, 90% of them singletons. The sequenced material came from PBMCs or T cells enriched from blood (not recorded which). The receptors originated from a man younger than 40 who had been exposed to COVID-19.

V is TRBV6-5 and J is TRBJ1-1; 10 bases are shared with TRBD1. J gave up 7 bases and V 2 bases, and 4 bases lay outside the gene matches. CDR3 length: 14 amino acids. Germline loops: CDR1 MNHEY, CDR2 SVGAGI. The CDR3 region has the DNA TGTGCCAGCAGTTACCCCGGACAGGGGGATGAAGCTTTCTTT. Encoded protein: CASSYPGQGDEAFF.

The chain carries TRBV15 and TRBJ2-7; TRBD1 aligns across 7 bases. The V gene's germline CDR1 is LNHNV and CDR2 YYDKDF (reference sequence). The CDR3 covers 15 residues. J gave up 3 bases and V 5 bases, and 10 bases lay outside the gene matches. CDR3 DNA sequence: TGTGCCACCAGCTCTGCGAGGGGGCACCACTACGAGCAGTACTTC. Its protein product is CATSSARGHHYEQYF.

This clone has ten or more counts. The V call is TRBV25-1, the J call TRBJ2-3, with 8 bases fitting TRBD2. The ends lost 7 bases at V and 7 bases at J; junction bases unmatched: 22. Germline-derived CDR1 and CDR2 are MGHDK and SYGVNS. CDR3 length: 18 residues. The CDR3 DNA reads TGTGCCAGCACCCTCCCGGGACTAGTCGCCAACCATTTAAATACGCAGTATTTT. Protein: CASTLPGLVANHLNTQYF.

J is TRBJ1-6 and V is TRBV21-1; the table's D call TRBD1 went unverified against the DNA. TRBV21-1 is recorded as a pseudogene. CDR3 length equals 16 residues. The CDR3 spells CASSKATGRRNSPLHF. As DNA, the CDR3 is TGTGCCAGCAGCAAAGCCACTGGGCGTCGAAATTCACCCCTCCACTTT.

The V gene is TRBV7-9, the J gene TRBJ1-2, with a possible D match to TRBD1 (5 bases). This CDR3 spans 14 amino acids. V gave up 4 bases and J gave up 3 bases, with 12 bases separating them. Looked up from germline, CDR1 is SEHNR and CDR2 is FQNEAQ (reference sequence). CDR3 region: CASSSRGMDYGYTF. The DNA of the CDR3 is TGTGCCAGCAGCTCACGGGGGATGGACTATGGCTACACCTTC. The full variable domain, its missing parts supplied by reference TRBV7-9 and TRBJ1-2, is DTGVSQNPRHKITKRGQNVTFRCDPISEHNRLYWYRQTLGQGPEFLTYFQNEAQLEKSRLLSDRFSAERPKGSFSTLEIQRTEQGDSAMYLCASSSRGMDYGYTFGSGTRLTVV.

V usage is TRBV5-6 and J usage is TRBJ1-6, with 10 bases matching TRBD1. This CDR3 comprises 17 residues. After removal of 0 bases from V and 9 bases from J, the junction contained 9 bases not matched to a gene. Germline V gene lookup returns CDR1 SGHDT and CDR2 YYEEEE. The CDR3 loop is CASSLGHSGTGVSPLHF. The CDR3 DNA follows: TGTGCCAGCAGCTTGGGACACTCCGGGACAGGGGTTTCACCCCTCCACTTT. The variable domain in full, with the rest retrieved from reference TRBV5-6 and TRBJ1-6, is DAGVTQSPTHLIKTRGQQVTLRCSPKSGHDTVSWYQQALGQGPQFIFQYYEEEERQRGNFPDRFSGHQFPNYSSELNVNALLLGDSALYLCASSLGHSGTGVSPLHFGNGTRLTVT.

This clone occurred once. The chain combines TRBV29-1 with TRBJ2-1; D unresolved. Trimming took 0 bases from V and 4 from J, leaving 10 bases between them. This CDR3 has 14 amino acids. Germline CDR1 and CDR2: SQVTM and ANQGSEA. The CDR3 DNA sequence: TGCAGCGTTGAAGATCTAGGCGATTACAATGAGCAGTTCTTC. It translates to CSVEDLGDYNEQFF.

The genes are TRBV27 and TRBJ2-7; 7 bases match TRBD1. J lost 2 bases, V lost 5 bases, and 6 bases had no gene match. The CDR3 consists of 14 residues. Germline CDR1 and CDR2: MNHEY and SMNVEV (reference sequence). This CDR3 is CASSNRQGPYEQYF. As DNA, the CDR3 is TGTGCCAGCAGTAATAGACAGGGCCCCTACGAGCAGTACTTC.

J is TRBJ2-3 and V is TRBV4-2; 8 bases match TRBD1. V gave up 1 base and J gave up 4 bases; unmatched junction bases: 10. Germline lookup yields CDR1 LGHNA and CDR2 YNFKEQ. This CDR3 has 17 amino acids. CDR3 loop: CASSQGGPPGQADTQYF. CDR3 in DNA: TGTGCCAGCAGCCAAGGGGGGCCGCCGGGACAGGCAGATACGCAGTATTTT.

The chain's CDR3 is CASSQGLQGHEETQYF. DNA for the CDR3: TGTGCCAGCAGCCAAGGACTACAGGGGCATGAAGAGACCCAGTACTTC. The chain combines TRBV3-1 (or the pseudogene TRBV3-2) with TRBJ2-5; 7 bases line up with TRBD1. The CDR3 runs 16 residues. Looked up from germline, CDR1 is LGHDT and CDR2 is YNNKEL (reference sequence). Germline trimming cut 1 base from V and 3 bases from J; bases unmatched to any gene: 8.